The rows below give T cell receptor beta chains drawn from one sample of a study of blood T cell repertoires in COVID-19. Clones were sequenced by immunoSEQ multiplex PCR, and TCRdb holds only the in-frame ones, with some missing. Of about 250,000 clones in the sample, 86% are singletons; the top ten hold about a sixth. Sequenced material: PBMCs or T cells enriched from blood (not recorded which). These receptor sequences come from a man aged 18-30 years who had recovered from COVID-19. The CDR3 runs from the conserved cysteine through the conserved F or W. The D gene is left open where the match is weak. For some rows the clone size is stated as once, few or many, or as a class when expanded; others skip it.

DNA: TGTGCCAGCAGTCCGGCCGGGAGTTACGACGAGCAGTACTTC
CDR3: CASSPAGSYDEQYF
V: TRBV28
D: NA
J: TRBJ2-7
size: few

DNA: TGCGCCAGCAGCTTAACTTCGGGTGAGCAGTTCTTC
CDR3: CASSLTSGEQFF
V: TRBV5-1
D: NA
J: TRBJ2-1
size: NA

DNA: TGTGCCAGCTCACCACAGGGGGCGATGGAATATGGCTACACCTTC
CDR3: CASSPQGAMEYGYTF
V: TRBV18
D: TRBD1
J: TRBJ1-2
size: NA

DNA: TGCGCCAGCAGTTCAGGGTCTGGGGCCAACGTCCTGACTTTC
CDR3: CASSSGSGANVLTF
V: TRBV5-1
D: NA
J: TRBJ2-6
size: NA

DNA: TGTGCCAGCAGCTTAGCGAGTACAGGGAGTGGCTACACCTTC
CDR3: CASSLASTGSGYTF
V: TRBV7-2
D: NA
J: TRBJ1-2
size: few

DNA: TGTGCCAGCAGCCTCCGGGACAGCTACGAGCAGTACTTC
CDR3: CASSLRDSYEQYF
V: TRBV5-4
D: TRBD1
J: TRBJ2-7
size: NA

DNA: TGTGCCAGCAGCCTATATAACGGGGTCTACGAGCAGTACTTC
CDR3: CASSLYNGVYEQYF
V: TRBV3-1/TRBV3-2
D: NA
J: TRBJ2-7
size: few

DNA: TGTGCCTGGAGTAGTCGGTTATCTCGGACAGGGGGGTACGAGCAGTACTTC
CDR3: CAWSSRLSRTGGYEQYF
V: TRBV30
D: TRBD1
J: TRBJ2-7
size: NA

DNA: TGTGCCAGCAGCCGCCGGGAAATGAACACTGAAGCTTTCTTT
CDR3: CASSRREMNTEAFF
V: TRBV3-1/TRBV3-2
D: NA
J: TRBJ1-1
size: NA

DNA: TGCAGCGCCGTGGTGGGGGGCTATGGCTACACCTTC
CDR3: CSAVVGGYGYTF
V: TRBV29-1
D: NA
J: TRBJ1-2
size: NA

DNA: TGTGCCAGCAGCTTAGGACAGGGCCCAGATACGCAGTATTTT
CDR3: CASSLGQGPDTQYF
V: TRBV7-9
D: TRBD1
J: TRBJ2-3
size: NA